The 10 T cell receptor beta chains listed next were all sequenced from one sample in a study of T-cell memory formation after mild COVID-19 (dated by TCRdb to the early 2020s). Receptors were amplified or captured by 5' RACE. Reads for this sample came from an Illumina NovaSeq 6000. TCRdb trimmed the raw reads at Q25, called clones with MiXCR and kept productive beta chains. Rows merge per CDR3 protein into single entries with the most common DNA and genes. The sample data list around 250,000 distinct CDR3 sequences, and about 16% of these were observed just once. The ten biggest clones cover more than 2% of the sample. The sequencing input was PBMCs or a T cell subset sorted from them (not recorded which). The receptors stem from an adult woman who had mild COVID-19 (a few samples of this study predate the infection). The sample titles of this study are shuffled in the database, so cell type and time point are left out; the donor was told from shared clones.

This clonotype was counted a few times. This sequence joins TRBV4-2 and TRBJ1-1; TRBD1 might be the D (5 bases). CDR1 and CDR2 (germline): LGHNA, YNFKEQ. CDR3 length: 17 amino acids. Between the trimmed V and J ends, which lost 2 bases and 6 bases, there was a span of 22 bases. CDR3 sequence (DNA): TGTGCCAGCAGCCAATTAGTCACCTCAGGGCAGGTTTCTGAAGCTTTCTTT. Translated, it gives CASSQLVTSGQVSEAFF.

The chain has TRBV7-6 and TRBJ2-2; perhaps TRBD2 as D (6 bases). V gave up 7 bases and J gave up 0 bases, with 12 bases separating them. The germline V gene has CDR1 SGHVS and CDR2 FNYEAQ. CDR3 length: 15 amino acids. The CDR3 sequence is CASTWERANTGELFF. The DNA of the CDR3 is TGTGCCAGCACCTGGGAGCGGGCGAACACCGGGGAGCTGTTTTTT.

The V gene is TRBV7-9, the J gene TRBJ2-7, with 8 positions matching TRBD2. V lost 3 bases to trimming and J lost 3 bases; unmatched junction nucleotides: 1. The length of the CDR3 is 13 residues. CDR1 and CDR2 from the germline V gene are SEHNR and FQNEAQ (reference sequence). CDR3 sequence (DNA): TGTGCCAGCAGCTTTCGGGGGGGCTACGAGCAGTACTTC. Translation gives CASSFRGGYEQYF. Combining the CDR3 with reference TRBV7-9 and TRBJ2-7 gives the whole variable domain DTGVSQNPRHKITKRGQNVTFRCDPISEHNRLYWYRQTLGQGPEFLTYFQNEAQLEKSRLLSDRFSAERPKGSFSTLEIQRTEQGDSAMYLCASSFRGGYEQYFGPGTRLTVT.

This clonotype was observed a handful of times. This rearrangement joins TRBV7-8 to TRBJ2-3; 9 nucleotides agree with TRBD1. Trimming at V came to 5 bases and at J to 3 bases, leaving 6 bases not matched to a gene. Per the germline V gene, CDR1 is SGHVS and CDR2 is FQNEAQ. CDR3 length: 15 residues. The CDR3 DNA is TGTGCCAGCAGCACGCGACAGGGGGAGACAGATACGCAGTATTTT. Encoded protein: CASSTRQGETDTQYF.

The V and J genes are TRBV12-3 or TRBV12-4 and TRBJ2-7; TRBD2 aligns across 8 bases. The CDR3 length is 14 residues. Unmatched junction bases numbered 6, after V lost 2 bases and J lost 6 bases. CDR3 nucleotide sequence: TGTGCCAGCAGTTTACTTGCGGGAGGTGGCGAGCAGTACTTC. Its translation is CASSLLAGGGEQYF.

This clonotype has just a few counts. This chain links TRBV7-2 with TRBJ1-1; D is possibly TRBD1 (5 bases). This CDR3 comprises 16 residues. V dropped 4 bases and J dropped 2 bases, with 17 bases sitting between them. From germline, CDR1 is SGHTA and CDR2 FQGNSA. CDR3 residues: CASSSPVQGINTEAFF. The CDR3 nucleotides are TGTGCCAGCAGCTCCCCAGTCCAGGGAATAAACACTGAAGCTTTCTTT.

This clonotype has just a few counts. The chain uses TRBV19 and TRBJ1-4, with D tentatively TRBD1 (6 bases). CDR1 is LNHDA, CDR2 SQIVND, per germline (reference sequence). The CDR3 covers 12 residues. V lost 6 bases, J lost 10 bases, and 12 bases lay in between. The CDR3 reads CASRAGDGKLFF. CDR3 DNA sequence: TGTGCCAGTAGGGCAGGGGACGGAAAACTGTTTTTT.

The gene calls are TRBV20-1 and TRBJ2-7, with 8 positions matching TRBD1. The CDR3 totals 14 residues. The germline V gene encodes CDR1 DFQATT and CDR2 SNEGSKA (reference sequence). The ends lost 3 bases at V and 6 bases at J; junction bases unmatched: 10. The CDR3 bases are TGCAGTGCTAGGGAAGGGACAGGAGGGTCCGAGCAGTACTTC. Amino acids: CSAREGTGGSEQYF.

This clonotype was counted between two and nine times. The J gene is TRBJ1-5, the V gene TRBV19; a weak D match, TRBD1 (5 bases). V gave up 6 bases and J gave up 0 bases, with 15 bases separating them. Germline V gives CDR1 LNHDA, CDR2 SQIVND (reference sequence). The CDR3 sequence is 16 residues long. The CDR3 nucleotides read TGTGCCAGTAGCCACGATCCGGGGGGTAGCAATCAGCCCCAGCATTTT. Translating gives CASSHDPGGSNQPQHF.

V gene TRBV24-1 combines with J gene TRBJ2-5, with TRBD1 identical over 10 bases. CDR1 KGHDR and CDR2 SFDVKD come from the germline V gene. This CDR3 is built from 17 residues. After removal of 4 bases from V and 5 bases from J, the junction contained 12 bases not matched to a gene. As DNA, the CDR3 is TGTGCCACCAGTGACATATCCGGGACAGGGGTGGTGGAGACCCAGTACTTC. This codes for CATSDISGTGVVETQYF.